This TCR beta chain was sequenced in a study of cytomegalovirus exposure and HLA in healthy donors. PCR was performed using 60 Vbeta and 13 Jbeta primers. The assay was immunoSEQ multiplex PCR, and TCRdb's table has in-frame clones only and misses some. In the table there are about 82,000 clones, under 80% of which are singletons. Germline V CDR1 and CDR2: SNHLY, FYNNEI. V lost 5 bases and J lost 3, with 31 bases in between. The CDR3 is made up of 20 amino acids. The clonotype originates from a man younger than 45 in good health and CMV-seropositive. The rearrangement uses TRBV2 and TRBJ1-2; D perhaps matches TRBD1 (5 bases). Sequences were obtained from PBMCs. The CDR3 is CASSNFQGFSPPIGDYGYTF. The DNA for the CDR3 is TGTGCCAGCAGTAATTTCCAGGGATTTAGCCCACCGATTGGGGACTATGGCTACACCTTC.